The 17 T cell receptor beta chains in this list originate from one sample, sequenced in a study of OX40 agonist ivuxolimab in advanced cancers. Repertoires were generated with immunoSEQ multiplex PCR, while TCRdb's copy carries only in-frame clones and drops some. The sample shows tens of thousands of clones, about 91% of them seen only once. This specimen consisted of CD4+ or CD8+ T cells sorted from blood, obtained in a trial of the OX40 agonist ivuxolimab. The source of these receptors is an adult with an advanced solid tumor such as melanoma, head and neck, liver or kidney cancer.

This chain links TRBV7-6 with TRBJ1-3, with no clear D. The V and J ends lost 0 bases and 0 bases respectively, with 6 bases between them. The CDR3 covers 15 residues. CDR1 SGHVS and CDR2 FNYEAQ come from the germline V gene. The CDR3 region has the DNA TGTGCCAGCAGCTTAGCTGATATCTCTGGAAACACCATATATTTT. Amino acids: CASSLADISGNTIYF. The variable domain in full, with the rest retrieved from reference TRBV7-6 and TRBJ1-3, is GAGVSQSPRYKVTKRGQDVALRCDPISGHVSLYWYRQALGQGPEFLTYFNYEAQQDKSGLPNDRFSAERPEGSISTLTIQRTEQRDSAMYRCASSLADISGNTIYFGEGSWLTVV.

This clone was recorded once. The chain carries TRBV4-3 and TRBJ1-6; D call uncertain. Looked up from germline, CDR1 is LGHNA and CDR2 is YSLEER. The CDR3 covers 17 residues. Trimming removed 0 bases at V and 7 bases at J, with 16 bases between. DNA of the CDR3: TGCGCCAGCAGCCAAGATATTGGCCGGGCCGTAAATTCACCCCTCCACTTT. This gives the protein CASSQDIGRAVNSPLHF.

This clone is a singleton in its sample. The gene calls are TRBV9 and TRBJ1-3, with a weak D call TRBD1 (6 bases). Trimming removed 3 bases at V and 2 bases at J, with 12 bases between. Germline CDR1 SGDLS, CDR2 YYNGEE. The CDR3 is 15 amino acids. CDR3 amino acids: CASSATGYTGNTIYF. The DNA for the CDR3 is TGTGCCAGCAGCGCTACAGGGTACACTGGAAACACCATATATTTT.

As DNA, the CDR3 is TGTGCCAGCAGCTTGGGTCTGGGGACAGGAGCTCAGTACTTC. It codes for CASSLGLGTGAQYF. The chain uses TRBV5-6 and TRBJ2-7; 8 bases are a match to TRBD1. The CDR3 spans 14 residues. V shed 0 bases, J shed 10 bases, and the junction held 9 bases outside the gene matches. Germline CDR1 is SGHDT and CDR2 is YYEEEE. Looking up the rest from reference TRBV5-6 and TRBJ2-7 gives the full variable domain: DAGVTQSPTHLIKTRGQQVTLRCSPKSGHDTVSWYQQALGQGPQFIFQYYEEEERQRGNFPDRFSGHQFPNYSSELNVNALLLGDSALYLCASSLGLGTGAQYFGPGTRLTVT.

The chain couples TRBV21-1 to TRBJ2-7; the table's D call, TRBD2, has no DNA check behind it. TRBV21-1 is recorded as a pseudogene. This CDR3 is 18 amino acids long. CDR3 sequence: CASSKAFDQGGGVYEQYF. The CDR3, as DNA: TGTGCCAGCAGCAAAGCTTTTGATCAGGGCGGCGGGGTCTACGAGCAGTACTTC.

This clone occurred once. This chain joins TRBV5-1 and TRBJ2-1; 7 bases map to TRBD2. The germline gives CDR1 SGHRS, CDR2 YFSETQ. The CDR3 length is 13 residues. Trimming removed 5 bases from V and 6 bases from J; junction bases left unmatched: 5. The CDR3 sequence is CASRRESVNEQFF. The CDR3 nucleotides are TGCGCCAGCAGGCGGGAGTCTGTCAATGAGCAGTTCTTC.

The V call is TRBV6-5, the J call TRBJ2-5, with 9 bases that match TRBD1. Germline trimming cut 2 bases from V and 4 bases from J; bases unmatched to any gene: 8. Germline V gene lookup returns CDR1 MNHEY and CDR2 SVGAGI. The CDR3 length is 16 residues. The CDR3 nucleotides read TGTGCCAGCAGTTACGGGACAGGGAGGGTCGGAGAGACCCAGTACTTC. It encodes CASSYGTGRVGETQYF.

CDR3: CASSQQTGLGTEAFF. CDR3 bases: TGCGCCAGCAGCCAACAGACAGGGCTGGGGACTGAAGCTTTCTTT. The rearrangement uses TRBV4-1 and TRBJ1-1; 7 bases fit TRBD1. The trim removed 2 bases at V and 5 bases at J, leaving 8 bases unmatched. CDR1 is MGHRA, CDR2 YSYEKL, per germline. The CDR3 totals 15 residues.

This rearrangement joins TRBV29-1 to TRBJ2-1, with 8 bases matching TRBD1. The CDR3 totals 14 residues. The germline gives CDR1 SQVTM, CDR2 ANQGSEA. The trim removed 6 bases at V and 10 bases at J, leaving 14 bases unmatched. The CDR3 spells CSVKPGTGLPEQFF. The CDR3 DNA reads TGCAGCGTGAAGCCCGGGACAGGACTACCAGAGCAGTTCTTC.

The J gene is TRBJ1-3, the V gene TRBV6-5; 8 nucleotides align to TRBD1. This CDR3 spans 16 amino acids. Germline CDR1 is MNHEY and CDR2 is SVGAGI. V shed 2 bases, J shed 0 bases, and the junction held 3 bases outside the gene matches. Here the CDR3 DNA reads TGTGCCAGCAGTTACCGGGACAGGCTCTCTGGAAACACCATATATTTT. Its protein is CASSYRDRLSGNTIYF.

This chain uses TRBV4-1 with TRBJ2-1; 9 bases are shared with TRBD2. In germline, CDR1 is MGHRA, CDR2 YSYEKL. V trimming: 0 bases; J trimming: 3 bases; junction bases outside the gene matches: 3. CDR3 length equals 16 residues. CDR3 sequence (DNA): TGCGCCAGCAGCCAAGAAAGAGCGGGAGGCTACAATGAGCAGTTCTTC. It is translated as CASSQERAGGYNEQFF.

The chain couples TRBV7-2 to TRBJ2-1; D might be TRBD2 (6 bases). Germline V gene sequence: CDR1 SGHTA, CDR2 FQGNSA. The CDR3 has 15 residues. V gave up 5 bases and J gave up 8 bases, with 19 bases separating them. CDR3 coding DNA: TGTGCCAGCAGCAGCAATAACGGACGGGACTATGAGCAGTTCTTC. Protein: CASSSNNGRDYEQFF.

With regard to this clone: The identical CDR3 is also encoded by other nucleotide sequences in the sample. The gene calls are TRBV5-1 and TRBJ2-1, with a tentative D call TRBD2 (5 bases). V lost 0 bases to trimming and J lost 0 bases, with 7 bases between them. The CDR3 runs 15 residues. The germline V gene has CDR1 SGHRS and CDR2 YFSETQ. This CDR3 reads CASSLGGSSYNEQFF. The CDR3 region has the DNA TGCGCCAGCAGCTTGGGTGGGAGCTCCTACAATGAGCAGTTCTTC.

The J gene is TRBJ2-1, the V gene TRBV25-1; TRBD2 matches 8 bases. Germline-derived CDR1 and CDR2 are MGHDK and SYGVNS. After removal of 3 bases from V and 10 bases from J, the junction contained 14 bases not matched to a gene. The CDR3 extends over 16 amino acids. CDR3 in DNA: TGTGCCAGCAGTGAGCGACTAGCGCGACTCCACGGGGAGCAGTTCTTC. Translated: CASSERLARLHGEQFF.

In its sample, this clone was seen once. V and J are TRBV21-1 and TRBJ1-4; the table gives TRBD1 as D, unverified against the DNA. TRBV21-1 is noted as a pseudogene. The CDR3 loop spans 16 amino acids. As DNA, the CDR3 is TGTGCCAGCAGCAACTACCGGGACAGGGCTAATGAAAAACTGTTTTTT. Its translation is CASSNYRDRANEKLFF.

This clone was recorded once. CDR3 DNA: TGTGCCAGCAGTTCCTCCTCGGTCTCCTACGAGCAGTACTTC. It codes for CASSSSSVSYEQYF. This chain uses TRBV27 with TRBJ2-7; D is unresolved. The CDR3 contains 14 residues. Germline lookup yields CDR1 MNHEY and CDR2 SMNVEV (reference sequence). V was trimmed by 4 bases and J by 0 bases, leaving 10 bases between them.

This clone was seen once. The gene calls are TRBV18 and TRBJ1-2; D possibly corresponds to TRBD1 (6 bases). Germline V gives CDR1 KGHSH, CDR2 LQKENI. V shed 0 bases and J shed 8 bases, with 19 bases lying between them. This CDR3 is 16 amino acids long. CDR3 residues: CASSPPPATSGVGYTF. DNA of the CDR3: TGTGCCAGCTCACCACCCCCCGCTACATCAGGGGTAGGCTACACCTTC.